This is a list of T cell receptor beta chains from one sample in a study of T cell clones after liver transplantation. Profiling relied on immunoSEQ multiplex PCR, and the TCRdb table lists in-frame clones only, not all of them. The top ten hold approximately 0.93% of the sample, which has over 100,000 clones, around 86% seen once. The sequences come from CD4+ T cells from blood, collected before liver transplant. Receptor source: a human donor who received a liver transplant. CDR3s include the opening cysteine and the closing phenylalanine or tryptophan.

V gene	J gene	CDR3 protein
TRBV5-6	TRBJ2-5	CASSSGLAGGETQYF
TRBV20-1	TRBJ2-1	CSATKLYEQFF
TRBV28	TRBJ2-7	CASQRGVEQYF
TRBV19	TRBJ1-2	CASTYRGGSYGYTF
TRBV6-1	TRBJ1-2	CASSESGGTGVGYTF
TRBV14	TRBJ1-5	CASSISDRSSNQPQHF
TRBV15	TRBJ2-5	CATSRDSGQGRRETQYF
TRBV19	TRBJ1-4	CASSIEGLTNEKLFF
TRBV12-5	TRBJ2-1	CASGLVSGNEQFF
TRBV27	TRBJ2-1	CASSKGGREQFF
TRBV2	TRBJ1-2	CASTRTGYNYGYTF
TRBV9	TRBJ2-7	CASSARLQGNEQYF
TRBV6-5	TRBJ2-1	CASSFRTSGGYNEQFF
TRBV12-5	TRBJ1-5	CASGLEAGGNQPQHF
TRBV28	TRBJ2-3	CASTTPYGLAGTTDTQYF
TRBV5-1	TRBJ2-7	CASSPGGGGEREQYF
TRBV5-1	TRBJ2-7	CASSSWVQAGEQYF
TRBV7-2	TRBJ2-1	CASSSPRASEQFF
TRBV7-8	TRBJ2-7	CASSWGLAGGLSYEQYF
TRBV9	TRBJ1-1	CASSARDLMNTEAFF
TRBV7-3	TRBJ2-7	CASSPQSGGSREQYF
TRBV28	TRBJ2-5	CASSSPGQGARETQYF
TRBV4-3	TRBJ1-3	CASSQEGRVWGAGNTIYF
TRBV2	TRBJ1-2	CASDRVPFGNYGYTF
TRBV9	TRBJ2-3	CASSVDAGVSTDTQYF
TRBV4-1	TRBJ1-6	CASSQPPGQSSYNSPLHF
TRBV27	TRBJ2-5	CASSWKKGGSETQYF
TRBV11-2	TRBJ2-3	CASTYSGLTQYF
TRBV7-8	TRBJ1-4	CASSFGGTNEKLFF
TRBV7-8	TRBJ2-1	CASSLRTSGARDEQFF
TRBV5-4	TRBJ2-1	CASSLALDHEQFF
TRBV19	TRBJ1-2	CASSIPGTGLSGYTF
TRBV28	TRBJ1-5	CASSLGLNSNQPQHF
TRBV6-1	TRBJ2-7	CASSGLQGYEQYF
TRBV20-1	TRBJ2-1	CSARRSNEQFF
TRBV28	TRBJ1-3	CASGGPGGSGNTIYF
TRBV7-2	TRBJ2-7	CASSLSGGAQLPGFYEQYF
TRBV6-6	TRBJ2-7	CATRGDSYEQYF
TRBV6-6	TRBJ1-1	CASSRGAEAFF
TRBV29-1	TRBJ2-3	CSARQGSTDTQYF
TRBV6-6	TRBJ2-5	CASTHDGQGTQYF
TRBV9	TRBJ1-4	CASSSSGINEKLFF
TRBV19	TRBJ1-4	CASTSQPGPNEKLFF
TRBV6-5	TRBJ2-7	CASSYTGQGSYEQYF
TRBV7-3	TRBJ2-2	CASSLIAGGPTGELFF
TRBV4-2	TRBJ2-7	CASSQDPGGAYEQYF
TRBV5-5	TRBJ1-2	CASNERDREAYGYTF
TRBV4-1	TRBJ2-1	CASSQDFKGGPTYNEQFF
TRBV9	TRBJ2-3	CASSLQGGGLVSDTQYF
TRBV19	TRBJ1-1	CASTRTGYNTEAFF
TRBV30	TRBJ2-1	CAWQTGPNNEQFF
TRBV28	TRBJ1-4	CASSSGFATNEKLFF
TRBV6-6	TRBJ1-4	CASLGGGIEKLFF